The 30 T cell receptor beta chains below were found in one sample sequenced in a study of T-cell reconstitution after alpha-beta-depleted transplantation in children. Using unique molecular identifiers, the investigators prepared the TCRbeta library. One entry per CDR3 protein results from TCRdb running MiXCR on the PCR reads. The profile shows approximately 390,000 distinct CDR3 sequences, approximately 10% of them singletons. This specimen consisted of PBMCs from the stem cell graft donor, obtained from the stem cell graft. Source of these receptors: a human donor who donated a stem cell graft to a child with acute myeloid leukemia.

This clonotype was seen a few times. V usage is TRBV5-6 and J usage is TRBJ1-1; D is possibly TRBD1 (6 bases). Germline assignment: CDR1 SGHDT and CDR2 YYEEEE. Trimming shortened V by 4 bases and J by 1 base, and 11 bases separated the two germline ends. This CDR3 region has 14 residues. The DNA for the CDR3 is TGTGCCAGCAGCACAGTCAGGGGGAACACTGAAGCTTTCTTT. Protein product: CASSTVRGNTEAFF.

This clonotype was observed at least ten times. The V and J genes are TRBV4-1 and TRBJ2-2; 8 nucleotides line up with TRBD1. The CDR3 sequence is 15 residues long. Trimming at V came to 5 bases and at J to 7 bases, leaving 9 bases not matched to a gene. Per germline, CDR1 MGHRA and CDR2 YSYEKL. DNA for the CDR3: TGCGCCAGCAGCTCCCGGGACAGGCACAGCGGGGAGCTGTTTTTT. Translation gives CASSSRDRHSGELFF.

The V and J genes are TRBV20-1 and TRBJ2-2; 14 positions match TRBD2. Germline V CDR1 and CDR2: DFQATT, SNEGSKA (reference sequence). CDR3 length equals 14 residues. J gave up 7 bases and V 6 bases, and 4 bases lay outside the gene matches. The CDR3 sequence: CSARLAGGIGELFF. CDR3 in DNA: TGCAGTGCCAGACTAGCGGGGGGGATCGGGGAGCTGTTTTTT.

This clonotype was seen only a few times. The J gene is TRBJ2-7, the V gene TRBV20-1; D possibly corresponds to TRBD2 (5 bases). There are 11 residues in the CDR3. The germline V and J ends were trimmed by 3 bases and 5 bases, with 8 bases remaining between them. Germline V gene lookup returns CDR1 DFQATT and CDR2 SNEGSKA (reference sequence). CDR3 protein: CSAREVDEQYF. For the CDR3, the DNA is TGCAGTGCTAGGGAGGTGGACGAGCAGTACTTC.

This clonotype was found many times. This chain links TRBV10-3 with TRBJ2-1; 10 nucleotides align to TRBD2. The CDR3 covers 13 residues. CDR1 is ENHRY and CDR2 is SYGVKD in the germline V gene. Trimming removed 8 bases from V and 7 bases from J; junction bases left unmatched: 5. The CDR3 sequence is CAISLAGDNEQFF. The CDR3, as DNA: TGTGCCATCTCTCTAGCGGGAGATAATGAGCAGTTCTTC.

This clonotype was recorded a few times. The chain employs TRBV28 and TRBJ1-5; TRBD1 is a possible D gene (6 bases). The CDR3 has 14 residues. Germline assignment: CDR1 MDHEN and CDR2 SYDVKM. V was trimmed by 7 bases and J by 1 base, leaving 11 bases between them. CDR3 coding DNA: TGTGCCAGCATGGGAGGGGGGAGCAATCAGCCCCAGCATTTT. This gives the protein CASMGGGSNQPQHF.

V is TRBV20-1 and J is TRBJ2-5, with D hard to call. V lost 5 bases, J lost 0 bases, and 10 bases lay in between. The V gene's germline CDR1 is DFQATT and CDR2 SNEGSKA (reference sequence). The CDR3 spans 13 residues. CDR3 sequence: CSAEDTYQETQYF. As DNA, the CDR3 is TGCAGTGCTGAAGACACCTACCAAGAGACCCAGTACTTC.

This clonotype was counted only a few times. The J gene is TRBJ2-3, the V gene TRBV3-1, with 12 bases that match TRBD2. Germline CDR1 and CDR2: LGHDT and YNNKEL (reference sequence). The CDR3 sequence is 15 residues long. The V and J ends lost 0 bases and 9 bases, in that order; junction bases with no gene match: 4. DNA of the CDR3: TGTGCCAGCAGCCAAGATCTAGCGGGGGGGCGGACGCAGTATTTT. It is translated as CASSQDLAGGRTQYF.

A few counts support this clonotype. J is TRBJ2-7 and V is TRBV20-1, with D possibly TRBD2 on 6 matching bases. V lost 6 bases and J 0 bases, leaving 15 bases between the germline ends. Per germline, CDR1 DFQATT and CDR2 SNEGSKA (reference sequence). This CDR3 has 14 residues. CDR3 sequence: CSAPSEQSSYEQYF. The CDR3 DNA reads as TGCAGTGCACCTAGCGAACAGAGCTCCTACGAGCAGTACTTC.

V and J are TRBV7-2 and TRBJ2-3, with D perhaps TRBD1 (6 bases). The CDR3 totals 13 residues. V lost 5 bases to trimming and J lost 8 bases, with 14 bases between them. The germline V gene has CDR1 SGHTA and CDR2 FQGNSA. The CDR3 loop is CASSPREGGTQYF. CDR3 DNA: TGTGCCAGCAGCCCCAGGGAAGGGGGTACGCAGTATTTT.

CDR3 protein: CSARGTENEKLFF. In DNA form, the CDR3 reads TGCAGTGCTAGGGGGACAGAAAATGAAAAACTGTTTTTT. J is TRBJ1-4 and V is TRBV20-1; 7 nucleotides line up with TRBD1. This CDR3 is built from 13 residues. V lost 3 bases to trimming and J lost 5 bases; unmatched junction nucleotides: 3. Germline CDR1 is DFQATT and CDR2 is SNEGSKA (reference sequence).

The CDR3 DNA is TGTGCCAGCTCACTCGACAGGGTGAACAATGAGCAGTTCTTC. Its protein product is CASSLDRVNNEQFF. V is TRBV18 and J is TRBJ2-1; 7 positions agree with TRBD1. The germline V gene has CDR1 KGHSH and CDR2 LQKENI. This CDR3 comprises 14 residues. V lost 4 bases, J lost 5 bases, and 5 bases stayed unmatched.

To note about this clonotype: This CDR3 is missing its conserved last phenylalanine or tryptophan, likely due to a read error. The chain joins TRBV7-9 to TRBJ2-1; D gene unclear. Trimming removed 0 bases at V and 6 bases at J, with 15 bases between. Looked up from germline, CDR1 is SEHNR and CDR2 is FQNEAQ (reference sequence). The CDR3 runs to 16 residues. This CDR3 reads CASSLAGPRASNEQFS. The CDR3 region has the DNA TGTGCCAGCAGCTTAGCGGGCCCCCGGGCTTCCAATGAGCAGTTCTCC.

This clonotype has a handful of counts. The V gene is TRBV12-3 or TRBV12-4, the J gene TRBJ2-2; TRBD2 might be the D (5 bases). The CDR3 totals 15 residues. Trimming cost V 5 bases and J 3 bases, with 13 bases left between them. In nucleotides, the CDR3 is TGTGCCAGCAGTGACCAGAGCGGCTACACCGGGGAGCTGTTTTTT. This translates into CASSDQSGYTGELFF.

The sample holds a few counts of this clonotype. The genes are TRBV4-2 and TRBJ1-1; the D gene is possibly TRBD1 (5 bases). The CDR3 has 14 amino acids. Trimming stripped 5 bases from V and 1 base from J, with 11 bases between. Per the germline V gene, CDR1 is LGHNA and CDR2 is YNFKEQ. The CDR3 sequence: CASSFEQENTEAFF. CDR3 DNA: TGTGCCAGCAGCTTCGAACAGGAGAACACTGAAGCTTTCTTT.

This clonotype has only a few counts. The chain employs TRBV5-1 and TRBJ1-6; possibly TRBD1 for D (6 bases). The V and J ends lost 0 bases and 0 bases respectively, with 7 bases between them. Germline lookup yields CDR1 SGHRS and CDR2 YFSETQ. The CDR3 spans 16 residues. The CDR3 DNA follows: TGCGCCAGCAGCTTGGAGGGGGGCTCCTATAATTCACCCCTCCACTTT. Amino acids: CASSLEGGSYNSPLHF.

The J gene is TRBJ1-2, the V gene TRBV20-1; D is undetermined. Germline CDR1 and CDR2: DFQATT and SNEGSKA (reference sequence). V was pared by 2 bases and J by 1 base, with 8 bases between. The CDR3 is made up of 13 amino acids. CDR3 nucleotide sequence: TGCAGTGCTAGAATCTTGGATAACTATGGCTACACCTTC. Translating gives CSARILDNYGYTF.

The V gene is TRBV11-2, the J gene TRBJ1-1; a possible D gene is TRBD1 (6 bases). This CDR3 is 14 amino acids long. With 2 bases removed from V and 3 bases from J, the gap between germline ends came to 10 bases. From germline, CDR1 is SGHAT and CDR2 FQNNGV. The CDR3 coding sequence is TGTGCCAGCAGCTTACTGAAGGGGGACACTGAAGCTTTCTTT. This sequence encodes CASSLLKGDTEAFF.

Of note for this clonotype: At one end the junction does not follow the germline gene, possibly because of a read error. The V and J genes are TRBV5-1 and TRBJ2-7; 7 positions match TRBD1. The CDR3 has 14 residues. Germline CDR1 and CDR2: SGHRS and YFSETQ. CDR3 amino acids: CASSLGQSYYEQYF. Here the CDR3 DNA reads TGCGCCAGCAGTTTGGGACAGAGCTACTACGAGCAGTACTTC.

The gene calls are TRBV5-1 and TRBJ2-1, with 12 nucleotides matching TRBD2. V trimming: 3 bases; J trimming: 1 base; junction bases outside the gene matches: 5. The CDR3 has 17 amino acids. CDR1 and CDR2 (germline): SGHRS, YFSETQ. CDR3 region: CASSSASGRESYNEQFF. The CDR3 nucleotides read TGCGCCAGCAGCTCGGCTAGCGGGAGGGAGTCCTACAATGAGCAGTTCTTC. The entire variable domain, with the rest obtained from reference TRBV5-1 and TRBJ2-1, is as follows: KAGVTQTPRYLIKTRGQQVTLSCSPISGHRSVSWYQQTPGQGLQFLFEYFSETQRNKGNFPGRFSGRQFSNSRSEMNVSTLELGDSALYLCASSSASGRESYNEQFFGPGTRLTVL.

This clonotype was detected a few times. CDR3 nucleotides: TGTGCCAGCAGTGAACAGGGGCTGGGCCCTCCGGGACTGTTCTACAATGAGCAGTTCTTC. The encoded protein is CASSEQGLGPPGLFYNEQFF. The chain employs TRBV25-1 and TRBJ2-1; D may correspond to TRBD1 or TRBD2 (6 bases each). Germline V gene lookup returns CDR1 MGHDK and CDR2 SYGVNS. V gave up 2 bases and J gave up 3 bases, with 26 bases separating them. The CDR3 is 20 amino acids. The whole variable domain, remainder taken from reference TRBV25-1 and TRBJ2-1, is EADIYQTPRYLVIGTGKKITLECSQTMGHDKMYWYQQDPGMELHLIHYSYGVNSTEKGDLSSESTVSRIRTEHFPLTLESARPSHTSQYLCASSEQGLGPPGLFYNEQFFGPGTRLTVL.

CDR3: CASSHVRPSTDTQYF. The CDR3 DNA sequence: TGTGCCAGCAGTCACGTACGACCTAGCACAGATACGCAGTATTTT. The chain employs TRBV27 and TRBJ2-3; unclear D gene. The CDR3 is made up of 15 amino acids. V lost 5 bases, J lost 0 bases, and 12 bases lay in between. Germline V gives CDR1 MNHEY, CDR2 SMNVEV (reference sequence).

This rearrangement joins TRBV20-1 to TRBJ2-1; 7 positions agree with TRBD1. Germline loops: CDR1 DFQATT, CDR2 SNEGSKA (reference sequence). V was pared by 6 bases and J by 1 base, with 9 bases of the junction left unmatched. The CDR3 is made up of 15 amino acids. CDR3 loop: CSATGTARSYNEQFF. The CDR3 coding sequence is TGCAGTGCCACAGGGACAGCCAGATCCTACAATGAGCAGTTCTTC.

This clonotype has a handful of counts. J is TRBJ2-4 and V is TRBV20-1; 7 bases are a match to TRBD2. The CDR3 is 14 amino acids. J lost 1 base, V lost 2 bases, and 2 bases had no gene match. CDR1 and CDR2 from the germline V gene are DFQATT and SNEGSKA (reference sequence). The DNA for the CDR3 is TGCAGTGCTAGACACGGGAGGGCCAAAAACATTCAGTACTTC. It encodes CSARHGRAKNIQYF.

V gene TRBV5-1 combines with J gene TRBJ2-5; D ambiguous. The CDR3 consists of 14 residues. Per germline, CDR1 SGHRS and CDR2 YFSETQ. V shed 7 bases and J shed 0 bases, with 13 bases lying between them. Here the CDR3 DNA reads TGCGCCAGCCGGTCTACAGTGAACCAAGAGACCCAGTACTTC. This sequence encodes CASRSTVNQETQYF.

This clonotype has just a few counts. The chain has TRBV29-1 and TRBJ2-2, with 8 bases identical to TRBD2. After removal of 3 bases from V and 3 bases from J, the junction contained 9 bases not matched to a gene. The V gene's germline CDR1 is SQVTM and CDR2 ANQGSEA. The CDR3 contains 16 residues. Written as DNA, the CDR3 is TGCAGCGTTGACTCCGCAACTAGCGGACACACCGGGGAGCTGTTTTTT. Translation gives CSVDSATSGHTGELFF.

The rearrangement joins TRBV12-3 or TRBV12-4 to TRBJ2-7, with TRBD2 identical over 9 bases. CDR3 length equals 15 residues. The J segment lost 4 bases and the V segment lost 5 bases, leaving 9 bases of the junction unmatched. The CDR3 sequence is CASSPRSGSVYEQYF. In nucleotides, the CDR3 is TGTGCCAGCAGTCCCCGTAGCGGGAGTGTGTACGAGCAGTACTTC.

The J gene is TRBJ1-5, the V gene TRBV12-3 or TRBV12-4, with TRBD1 matching over 7 bases. V dropped 5 bases and J dropped 6; count of bases not matched to a gene: 7. This CDR3 spans 14 amino acids. CDR3 protein: CASSPNRGSQPQHF. The CDR3 nucleotides read TGTGCCAGCAGTCCCAACAGGGGAAGTCAGCCCCAGCATTTT.

J is TRBJ2-5 and V is TRBV4-3, with D tentatively TRBD2 (5 bases). V was cut by 1 base and J by 5 bases, with 11 bases left in between. The CDR3 spans 14 residues. In germline, CDR1 is LGHNA, CDR2 YSLEER. This chain's CDR3 is CASSQATSSETQYF. The CDR3 DNA is TGCGCCAGCAGCCAAGCGACCTCTAGCGAGACCCAGTACTTC.

The chain uses TRBV29-1 and TRBJ2-7; TRBD1 matches at 8 bases. The germline V gene encodes CDR1 SQVTM and CDR2 ANQGSEA. The CDR3 runs to 14 residues. The CDR3 region is CSLEPGTGDYEQYV. The CDR3 nucleotides are TGCAGCCTTGAACCCGGGACAGGTGACTACGAGCAGTACGTC.